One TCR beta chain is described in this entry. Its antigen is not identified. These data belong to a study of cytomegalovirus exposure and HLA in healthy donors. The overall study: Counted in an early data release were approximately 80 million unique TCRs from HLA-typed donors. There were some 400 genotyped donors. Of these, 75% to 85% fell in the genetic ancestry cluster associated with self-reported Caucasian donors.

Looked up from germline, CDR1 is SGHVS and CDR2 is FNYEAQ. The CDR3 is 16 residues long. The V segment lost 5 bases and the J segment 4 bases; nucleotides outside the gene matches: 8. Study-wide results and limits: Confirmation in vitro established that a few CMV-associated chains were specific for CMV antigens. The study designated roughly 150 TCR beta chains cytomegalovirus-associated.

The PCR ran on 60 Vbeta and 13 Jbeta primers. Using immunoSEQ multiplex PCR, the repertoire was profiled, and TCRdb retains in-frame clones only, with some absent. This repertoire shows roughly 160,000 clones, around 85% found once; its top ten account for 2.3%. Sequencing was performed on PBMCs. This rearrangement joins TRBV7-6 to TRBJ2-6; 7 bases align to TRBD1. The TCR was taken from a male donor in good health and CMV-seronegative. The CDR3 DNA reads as TGTGCCAGCAGCCTAGAGGGGGCGGGCGGGGCCAACGTCCTGACTTTC. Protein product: CASSLEGAGGANVLTF.